The T cell receptor (beta chain) described here comes from a study of blood T cell repertoires in COVID-19. In the study overall: The origin of the acute and convalescent COVID-19 samples was the United States, Italy and Spain.

V shed 1 base and J 4 bases; nucleotides not matched to a gene: 1. CDR3 length: 14 amino acids. The V gene's germline CDR1 is MNHNY and CDR2 SVGAGI (reference sequence). As processed by the authors: Estimation of nucleated cell counts relied on the amplification of reference gene primers. TCRdb keeps only in-frame clones here, not all; method: immunoSEQ multiplex PCR. V, J and clone size were drawn from that table, and D and trimming were deduced from the DNA. The table has a few hundred thousand clones, more than 75% seen once; the top ten hold approximately 2.3%. This sequence was found in a woman in her forties or fifties with acute or convalescent COVID-19. This chain links TRBV6-6 with TRBJ2-5; 9 bases fit TRBD1. The sequencing sample was made of peripheral blood. The CDR3 sequence is CASSYLTGGETQYF. The CDR3 nucleotides read TGTGCCAGCAGTTACTTGACAGGGGGAGAGACCCAGTACTTC.